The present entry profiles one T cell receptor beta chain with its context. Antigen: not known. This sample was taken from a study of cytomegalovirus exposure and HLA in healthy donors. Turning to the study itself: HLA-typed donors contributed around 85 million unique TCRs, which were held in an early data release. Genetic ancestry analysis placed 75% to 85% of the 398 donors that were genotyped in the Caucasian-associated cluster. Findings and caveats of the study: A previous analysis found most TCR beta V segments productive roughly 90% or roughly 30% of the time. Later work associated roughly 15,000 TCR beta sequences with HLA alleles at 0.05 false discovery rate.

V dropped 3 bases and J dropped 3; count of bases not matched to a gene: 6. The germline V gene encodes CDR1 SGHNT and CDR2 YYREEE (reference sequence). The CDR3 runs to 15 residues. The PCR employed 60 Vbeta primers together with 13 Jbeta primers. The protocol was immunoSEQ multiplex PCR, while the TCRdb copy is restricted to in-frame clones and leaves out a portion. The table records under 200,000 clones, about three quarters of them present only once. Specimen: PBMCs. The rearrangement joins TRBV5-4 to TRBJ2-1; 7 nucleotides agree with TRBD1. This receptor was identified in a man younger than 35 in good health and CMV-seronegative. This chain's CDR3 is CASSYTRDSYNEQFF. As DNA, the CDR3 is TGTGCCAGCAGCTACACCAGGGACAGCTACAATGAGCAGTTCTTC.